This passage covers 21 T cell receptor beta chains from one sample sequenced in a study of blood T cell repertoires in COVID-19. Assay: immunoSEQ multiplex PCR; the TCRdb copy retains only in-frame clones and omits some. The repertoire includes about 140,000 clones, about 83% of them detected once, and 16% sits in the top ten. The sample consisted of peripheral blood. Every receptor here comes from a man between 45 and 60 years old with acute or convalescent COVID-19.

CDR3 in DNA: TGTGCCAGCAGCCCGACACCTACTTATGGCTACACCTTC. Translated: CASSPTPTYGYTF. The V call is TRBV12-3 or TRBV12-4, the J call TRBJ1-2; D gene unclear. The CDR3 spans 13 residues. Between the trimmed V and J ends, which lost 6 bases and 5 bases, there was a span of 13 bases.

This chain joins TRBV27 and TRBJ2-1; 9 bases match TRBD2. Germline lookup yields CDR1 MNHEY and CDR2 SMNVEV (reference sequence). This CDR3 has 15 residues. V shed 4 bases, J shed 7 bases, and the junction held 8 bases outside the gene matches. DNA for the CDR3: TGTGCCAGCAGTTCCCGCGGGGGGGCGGGTAATGAGCAGTTCTTC. This codes for CASSSRGGAGNEQFF.

The chain links TRBV28 to TRBJ1-2; D uncertain. V lost 2 bases to trimming and J lost 2 bases, with 12 bases between them. The V gene's germline CDR1 is MDHEN and CDR2 SYDVKM. The CDR3 extends over 15 amino acids. CDR3 nucleotide sequence: TGTGCCAGCAGTTTAATGAGGGAGGCGAACTATGGCTACACCTTC. This gives the protein CASSLMREANYGYTF.

This sequence joins TRBV11-2 and TRBJ2-7; D unclear. The CDR3 spans 13 residues. Germline CDR1 reads SGHAT; CDR2 reads FQNNGV. V lost 2 bases and J 0 bases, leaving 5 bases between the germline ends. In DNA, the CDR3 is TGTGCCAGCAGCTTAACTCTCTCCTACGAGCAGTACTTC. Protein sequence: CASSLTLSYEQYF. The whole variable domain, remainder taken from reference TRBV11-2 and TRBJ2-7, is EAGVAQSPRYKIIEKRQSVAFWCNPISGHATLYWYQQILGQGPKLLIQFQNNGVVDDSQLPKDRFSAERLKGVDSTLKIQPAKLEDSAVYLCASSLTLSYEQYFGPGTRLTVT.

Regarding this clone: The sample holds other DNA sequences that translate to the same CDR3. The rearrangement links TRBV5-1 to TRBJ2-1; weak D call: TRBD1 (5 bases). Germline values: CDR1 SGHRS, CDR2 YFSETQ. This CDR3 has 15 residues. V was cut by 0 bases and J by 0 bases, with 7 bases left in between. CDR3 region: CASSLGQGSYNEQFF. CDR3 DNA: TGCGCCAGCAGCTTGGGGCAGGGCTCCTACAATGAGCAGTTCTTC.

The chain is built from TRBV4-2 and TRBJ2-2, with 7 bases lining up with TRBD2. Germline-derived CDR1 and CDR2 are LGHNA and YNFKEQ. Losses at the gene ends were 0 bases for V and 1 base for J; bases not matched to a gene: 2. This CDR3 region has 16 residues. CDR3 coding DNA: TGTGCCAGCAGCCAAGATCCTAGCGGGAACACCGGGGAGCTGTTTTTT. Translation: CASSQDPSGNTGELFF.

The V gene is TRBV6-2 or TRBV6-3, the J gene TRBJ2-3; 11 bases map to TRBD1. V was clipped by 4 bases and J by 4 bases; unmatched bases: 4. The CDR3 contains 15 residues. Germline loops: CDR1 MNHEY, CDR2 SVGEGT. DNA for the CDR3: TGTGCCAGCAGTTTCCGGACAGGGGGCTCAGATACGCAGTATTTT. Its translation is CASSFRTGGSDTQYF.

This sequence joins TRBV2 and TRBJ1-6; the match to TRBD1 covers 7 bases. Trimming took 11 bases from V and 6 from J; bases not matched to a gene: 10. Germline CDR1 reads SNHLY; CDR2 reads FYNNEI. The CDR3 has 14 residues. CDR3 loop: CAGQQGNFNSPLHF. The CDR3 bases are TGTGCCGGACAACAGGGGAATTTTAATTCACCCCTCCACTTT. Looking up the rest from reference TRBV2 and TRBJ1-6 gives the full variable domain: EPEVTQTPSHQVTQMGQEVILRCVPISNHLYFYWYRQILGQKVEFLVSFYNNEISEKSEIFDDQFSVERPDGSNFTLKIRSTKLEDSAMYFCAGQQGNFNSPLHFGNGTRLTVT.

This chain uses TRBV2 with TRBJ1-5; D may be TRBD1 (5 bases). CDR1 is SNHLY and CDR2 is FYNNEI in the germline V gene. The CDR3 contains 13 residues. Trimming removed 5 bases from V and 6 bases from J, with 11 bases in between. In DNA, the CDR3 is TGTGCCAGCAGTCTTGACAGCTCTCAGCCCCAGCATTTT. It specifies CASSLDSSQPQHF. Looking up the rest from reference TRBV2 and TRBJ1-5 gives the full variable domain: EPEVTQTPSHQVTQMGQEVILRCVPISNHLYFYWYRQILGQKVEFLVSFYNNEISEKSEIFDDQFSVERPDGSNFTLKIRSTKLEDSAMYFCASSLDSSQPQHFGDGTRLSIL.

This chain links TRBV20-1 with TRBJ1-1; D ambiguous. Deletions cut 3 bases from V and 11 bases from J, with 13 bases between. This CDR3 has 11 residues. Germline CDR1 reads DFQATT; CDR2 reads SNEGSKA (reference sequence). The DNA of the CDR3 is TGCAGTGCTAGCAATGGGCTTGGGGCTTTCTTT. It is translated as CSASNGLGAFF.

J is TRBJ1-6 and V is TRBV27; D not resolved. The ends were cut back, 2 bases at V and 0 bases at J, with 8 bases in the middle. Germline CDR1 MNHEY, CDR2 SMNVEV (reference sequence). The length of the CDR3 is 16 residues. CDR3 protein: CASSLLSFSYNSPLHF. The CDR3 DNA is TGTGCCAGCAGTTTACTGAGTTTCTCCTATAATTCACCCCTCCACTTT.

The rearrangement joins TRBV11-1 to TRBJ2-5, with TRBD1 identical over 7 bases. Germline assignment: CDR1 SGHAT and CDR2 FQDESV (reference sequence). V lost 5 bases to trimming and J lost 5 bases; unmatched junction nucleotides: 11. The CDR3 totals 15 residues. CDR3 sequence: CASSSRDSLGETQYF. The DNA for the CDR3 is TGTGCCAGCAGCAGCCGGGACAGCCTAGGGGAGACCCAGTACTTC.

This clone was seen just once. CDR3 DNA: TGTGCCAGCAGATGGACATCCGACAGCCGAAACACCATATATTTT. Protein: CASRWTSDSRNTIYF. V and J are TRBV6-5 and TRBJ1-3, with a possible D match to TRBD1 (5 bases). The CDR3 is 15 residues long. V was pared by 6 bases and J by 5 bases, with 17 bases between. Germline lookup yields CDR1 MNHEY and CDR2 SVGAGI.

This clone appeared a few times. The V gene is TRBV6-5, the J gene TRBJ1-2, with a possible D match to TRBD1 (5 bases). The CDR3 sequence is 13 residues long. Germline V lookup: CDR1 MNHEY, CDR2 SVGAGI. V was trimmed by 7 bases and J by 2 bases, leaving 11 bases between them. CDR3 sequence reads: CASNEPGNYGYTF. CDR3 in DNA: TGTGCCAGCAACGAACCAGGGAACTATGGCTACACCTTC.

This chain links TRBV6-7 with TRBJ1-1, with unresolved D. TRBV6-7 is an ORF; its function is uncertain. This CDR3 has 13 residues. The V end was cut by 8 bases, the J end by 6 bases, with 16 bases between. CDR3: CASPTSLIAEAFF. CDR3 in DNA: TGTGCCAGCCCGACAAGCCTAATCGCTGAAGCTTTCTTT.

The chain is built from TRBV5-1 and TRBJ1-6, with 7 bases lining up with TRBD1. The CDR3 loop spans 13 amino acids. The germline V gene encodes CDR1 SGHRS and CDR2 YFSETQ. V lost 6 bases, J lost 8 bases, and 5 bases stayed unmatched. CDR3 amino acids: CASTDRDDSPLHF. The CDR3 region has the DNA TGCGCCAGCACCGACAGGGATGATTCACCCCTCCACTTT.

This clone has ten or more counts. The rearrangement links TRBV4-1 to TRBJ2-7; 7 nucleotides match TRBD1. Trimming took 6 bases from V and 1 from J; bases not matched to a gene: 6. The germline gives CDR1 MGHRA, CDR2 YSYEKL. This CDR3 is 14 amino acids long. CDR3 in DNA: TGCGCCAGCAGTATGACAGGGAGATCCTACGAGCAGTACTTC. Translation gives CASSMTGRSYEQYF.

This clone was detected once. The chain employs TRBV28 and TRBJ1-5; D possibly corresponds to TRBD1 (6 bases). Per the germline V gene, CDR1 is MDHEN and CDR2 is SYDVKM. The CDR3 is 16 amino acids. V dropped 6 bases and J dropped 7 bases, with 22 bases sitting between them. The CDR3 region is CASREGGAPDSQPQHF. CDR3 sequence (DNA): TGTGCCAGCAGGGAAGGGGGGGCCCCGGATAGCCAGCCCCAGCATTTT.

The rearrangement uses TRBV2 and TRBJ2-1; 9 bases line up with TRBD1. CDR1 SNHLY and CDR2 FYNNEI come from the germline V gene. The V and J ends lost 4 bases and 3 bases, in that order; junction bases with no gene match: 7. This CDR3 contains 16 residues. The CDR3 region has the DNA TGTGCCAGCAGTGGCCGACAGGGGGTAATCTACAATGAGCAGTTCTTC. It encodes CASSGRQGVIYNEQFF.

The rearrangement links TRBV4-1 to TRBJ1-2; a weak D match, TRBD1 (6 bases). Germline V CDR1 and CDR2: MGHRA, YSYEKL. The CDR3 is 14 amino acids. The germline V and J ends were trimmed by 0 bases and 8 bases, with 13 bases remaining between them. CDR3 amino acids: CASSQERPGEGYTF. CDR3 coding DNA: TGCGCCAGCAGCCAAGAGAGGCCAGGGGAGGGCTACACCTTC.

The chain has TRBV7-3 and TRBJ2-3, with 7 bases matching TRBD2. The CDR3 consists of 14 residues. Germline values: CDR1 SGHTA, CDR2 FQGTGA. Losses at the gene ends were 8 bases for V and 3 bases for J; bases not matched to a gene: 8. CDR3 amino acids: CASGTGGTTDTQYF. DNA for the CDR3: TGTGCCAGCGGCACGGGGGGAACAACAGATACGCAGTATTTT.